The entry below gives a single T cell receptor (beta chain) sequence along with its context. This CDR3 comprises 11 residues. The V and J ends lost 4 bases and 7 bases respectively, with 8 bases between them. The germline V gene encodes CDR1 SEHNR and CDR2 FQNEAQ (reference sequence). The PCR was carried out with 60 Vbeta primers and 13 Jbeta primers. Sequencing used immunoSEQ multiplex PCR; TCRdb keeps in-frame clones, though not all of them. Its table records about 72,000 clones. These data belong to a study of cytomegalovirus exposure and HLA in healthy donors. Sequenced material: PBMCs. This receptor was obtained from a woman between 40 and 50 years old in good health and CMV-seropositive. The V call is TRBV7-9, the J call TRBJ2-7; D gene unclear. CDR3 sequence reads: CASSSLGEQYF. The DNA of the CDR3 is TGTGCCAGCAGCTCCCTCGGGGAGCAGTACTTC.